Listed below are T cell receptor beta chains from one sample, sequenced in a study of long-term antiretroviral therapy in people with HIV. This table comes from immunoSEQ multiplex PCR, and its TCRdb copy is limited to in-frame clones, with some not included. The data contain some 40,000 clones, about 85% of them seen just once; the ten biggest clones take up approximately 6%. The sequencing here drew on unsorted PBMCs, taken 3.1 years after starting antiretroviral therapy. The receptors stem from a woman aged 45-59 years with HIV. The CDR3 runs from the conserved cysteine through the conserved F or W. Each record gives: clone size, J gene, D gene, V gene, CDR3 DNA, CDR3 protein. A D gene is named only where the DNA matches it firmly. Clone size is given for some rows only: seen once, a few or many times, or a class if the clone is expanded.

size: .
J: TRBJ2-3
D: .
V: TRBV7-8
DNA: TGTGCCAGCAGCTTGGACAGTGGGCGGGGAGATACGCAGTATTTT
CDR3: CASSLDSGRGDTQYF

size: .
J: TRBJ2-1
D: .
V: TRBV7-6
DNA: TGTGCCAGCAGCTTAGCGCGGTCTGGCGTATTATCCTACAATGAGCAGTTCTTC
CDR3: CASSLARSGVLSYNEQFF

size: once
J: TRBJ2-4
D: .
V: TRBV7-9
DNA: TGTGCCAGCAGGGGGCTCTTGGCAGATAAAAACATTCAGTACTTC
CDR3: CASRGLLADKNIQYF

size: .
J: TRBJ1-1
D: TRBD1
V: TRBV7-9
DNA: TGTGCCAGCAGCGTTACAGGGGGCGGGGAAGCTTTCTTT
CDR3: CASSVTGGGEAFF

size: .
J: TRBJ2-3
D: .
V: TRBV6-5
DNA: TGTGCCAGCAGTCCCATAAATCCCAGGACGCAGTATTTT
CDR3: CASSPINPRTQYF

size: .
J: TRBJ2-3
D: TRBD2
V: TRBV7-7
DNA: TGTGCTAGCAGCTTAATAGCGGGGGCTGGAGGGGCGCAGTATTTT
CDR3: CASSLIAGAGGAQYF

size: .
J: TRBJ2-7
D: .
V: TRBV19
DNA: TGTGCCAGTAGCGCGGGACAGTGGAGCTCCTACGAGCAGTACTTC
CDR3: CASSAGQWSSYEQYF

size: .
J: TRBJ1-5
D: .
V: TRBV18
DNA: TGTGCCAGCTCACCAGGGGGCTCGCCCAATCAGCCCCAGCATTTT
CDR3: CASSPGGSPNQPQHF

size: .
J: TRBJ2-7
D: TRBD1
V: TRBV7-8
DNA: TGTGCCAGCAGCACCCGCAGTCCCGGGACAGGGGGAAACGAGCAGTACTTC
CDR3: CASSTRSPGTGGNEQYF

size: .
J: TRBJ2-6
D: TRBD1
V: TRBV5-1
DNA: TGCGCCAGCAGCTCCCTAACAGGGGCCTACTCTGGGGCCAACGTCCTGACTTTC
CDR3: CASSSLTGAYSGANVLTF

size: few
J: TRBJ1-2
D: .
V: TRBV5-6
DNA: TGTGCCAGCAGATTGTCAGGGGAGCTAGGCTACACCTTC
CDR3: CASRLSGELGYTF

size: .
J: TRBJ1-5
D: TRBD1
V: TRBV10-1
DNA: TGCGCCAGCAGTGACCCTCCTTCGACGGGACAGACAAATCAGCCCCAGCATTTT
CDR3: CASSDPPSTGQTNQPQHF

size: .
J: TRBJ2-5
D: TRBD2
V: TRBV18
DNA: TGTGCCAGCTCACCACTCGCGACGGGGGGGCAAGAGACCCAGTACTTC
CDR3: CASSPLATGGQETQYF

size: .
J: TRBJ1-1
D: .
V: TRBV9
DNA: TGTGCCAGCAGCGTAGACCTGAACACTGAAGCTTTCTTT
CDR3: CASSVDLNTEAFF